This TCR beta chain derives from a study of blood T cell repertoires in COVID-19. Overall study context: Samples of COVID-19 (acute and convalescent) were obtained from the United States, Italy and Spain. The analysed material was cDNA or gDNA that came from T cells, B-cell-depleted T cells, or PBMCs.

Assay used: immunoSEQ multiplex PCR; TCRdb lists only in-frame clones, some missing. The repertoire has roughly 100,000 clones, roughly nine tenths of them found once; the top ten carry under 2.5%. Germline V gives CDR1 LGHDT, CDR2 YNNKEL (reference sequence). The CDR3 runs to 15 residues. V shed 4 bases, J shed 4 bases, and the junction held 6 bases outside the gene matches. The sequence derives from a man aged 50 to 59 with active COVID-19. The chain is built from TRBV3-1 (or the pseudogene TRBV3-2) and TRBJ1-1; 10 bases agree with TRBD1. The sample was peripheral blood. CDR3 sequence: CASSRQGARSTEAFF. Here the CDR3 DNA reads TGTGCCAGCAGCCGACAGGGGGCCCGAAGCACTGAAGCTTTCTTT.